This T cell receptor (beta chain) is from a study of blood T cell repertoires in COVID-19. Background on the study: COVID-19 samples collected from the United States, Italy and Spain covered acute and convalescent phases. From T cells, B-cell-depleted T cells, or PBMCs came the material, which was cDNA or gDNA.

From germline, CDR1 is LNHDA and CDR2 SQIVND (reference sequence). The CDR3 spans 11 residues. V was trimmed by 3 bases and J by 6 bases, leaving 5 bases between them. Per the authors' pipeline: Nucleated cell counts were estimated from reference gene primer amplification. TCRdb's copy holds only in-frame clones and misses some; the assay was immunoSEQ multiplex PCR. The DNA gave D and trimming, while V, J and clone size come from that table. The profile shows over 80,000 clones, about 88% of them singletons. The chain carries TRBV19 and TRBJ1-2; unclear D gene. The sequenced material came from peripheral blood. The TCR comes from a woman older than 75 with acute or convalescent COVID-19. CDR3 region: CASSMEHGYTF. In DNA form, the CDR3 reads TGTGCCAGTAGTATGGAGCATGGCTACACCTTC.